The entry below gives a single T cell receptor (beta chain) sequence along with its context. Followed over time, Seattle patients had been enrolled while infection was active. The sample belongs to a study of blood T cell repertoires in COVID-19. Whole-study context: The cDNA or gDNA used as material had been derived from T cells, B-cell-depleted T cells, or PBMCs.

V lost 6 bases, J lost 5 bases, and 11 bases lay in between. Germline assignment: CDR1 DFQATT and CDR2 SNEGSKA (reference sequence). CDR3 length: 11 amino acids. As handled by the study authors: Estimates of nucleated cell counts were drawn from the amplification of reference gene primers. The method was immunoSEQ multiplex PCR; TCRdb's version includes in-frame clones alone and lacks a portion of them. V, J and clone size reflect that table, while D and trimming were determined from the DNA. This sample has some 130,000 clones, with around nine tenths found just once. This chain joins TRBV20-1 and TRBJ2-7, with a possible D match to TRBD2 (6 bases). The sample taken for sequencing was peripheral blood. The receptor comes from a woman in her sixties or seventies with COVID-19, enrolled during active disease. The CDR3 bases are TGCAGTGCCCTTGGGGAGGACGAGCAGTACTTC. The encoded protein is CSALGEDEQYF.